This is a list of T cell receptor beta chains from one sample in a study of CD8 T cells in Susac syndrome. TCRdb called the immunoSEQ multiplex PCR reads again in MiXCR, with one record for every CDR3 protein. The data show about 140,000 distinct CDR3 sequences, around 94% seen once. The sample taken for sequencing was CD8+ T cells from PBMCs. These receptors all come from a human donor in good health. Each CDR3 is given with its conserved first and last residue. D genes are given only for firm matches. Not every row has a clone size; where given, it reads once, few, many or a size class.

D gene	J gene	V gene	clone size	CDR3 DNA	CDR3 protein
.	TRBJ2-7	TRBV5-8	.	TGTGCCAGCAGCTTGTTGGAGAAATACGAGCAGTACTTC	CASSLLEKYEQYF
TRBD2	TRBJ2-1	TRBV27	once	TGTGCCAGCAGTAAAGCTAGCGGGATTAAGCAGTTCTTC	CASSKASGIKQFF
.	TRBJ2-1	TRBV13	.	TGTGCCAGCAGCTTCGGGGCCCGAGGCGGGTCCTACAATGAGCAGTTCTTC	CASSFGARGGSYNEQFF
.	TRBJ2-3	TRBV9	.	TGTGCCAGCAGCCCCGCGACAGGCACAGATACGCAGTATTTT	CASSPATGTDTQYF
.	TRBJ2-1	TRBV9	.	TGTGCCAGCAGCGTAGAGGGACGAAATGAGCAGTTCTTC	CASSVEGRNEQFF
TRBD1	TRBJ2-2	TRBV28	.	TGTGCCAGCAGTACAGGGGAGCACACCGGGGAGCTGTTTTTT	CASSTGEHTGELFF
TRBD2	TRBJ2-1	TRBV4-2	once	TGTGCCAGCAGCCACACTAGCGGGACGCACGATGAGCAGTTCTTC	CASSHTSGTHDEQFF
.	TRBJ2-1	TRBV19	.	TGTGCCAGTAGTATTCGGGTATACAATGAGCAGTTCTTC	CASSIRVYNEQFF
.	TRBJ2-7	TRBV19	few	TGTGCCAGTAGTCCGGACTCCTACGAGCAGTACTTC	CASSPDSYEQYF
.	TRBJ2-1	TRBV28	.	TGTGCCAGCAGTTTTAATAGGGGGAATGAGCAGTTCTTC	CASSFNRGNEQFF
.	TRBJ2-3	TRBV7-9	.	TGTGCCAGCAGCTTATTGGGCTCTAGCACAGATACGCAGTATTTT	CASSLLGSSTDTQYF
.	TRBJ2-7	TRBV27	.	TGTGCCAGCAGTCTAGGGGTCGTGCAGTACTTC	CASSLGVVQYF
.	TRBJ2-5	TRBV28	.	TGTGCCAGCAGCTTTCCAGACAATCAAGAGACCCAGTACTTC	CASSFPDNQETQYF
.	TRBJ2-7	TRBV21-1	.	TGTGCCAGCAGCAAACTACGGCCCCACCCTTACTACGAGCAGTACTTC	CASSKLRPHPYYEQYF
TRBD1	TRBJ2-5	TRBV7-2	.	TGTGCCAGCAGCTTAGGGACAGGGGGCTTCGGGCAAGAGACCCAGTACTTC	CASSLGTGGFGQETQYF
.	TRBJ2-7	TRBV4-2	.	TGTGCCAGCAGCTTCAGACTAGGTCCCTACGAGCAGTACTTC	CASSFRLGPYEQYF
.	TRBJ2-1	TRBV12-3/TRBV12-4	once	TGTGCCAGCAGCTTCGCGGACTGGGACAATGAGCAGTTCTTC	CASSFADWDNEQFF
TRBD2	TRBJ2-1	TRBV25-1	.	TGTGCCAGCAGTGGACTAGCGGATTACTACAATGAGCAGTTCTTC	CASSGLADYYNEQFF
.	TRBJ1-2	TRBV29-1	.	TGCAGCTCCGTTGGCGAAGATGGCTACACCTTC	CSSVGEDGYTF
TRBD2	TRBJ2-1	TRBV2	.	TGTGCCAGCAGTGATAGGACTAGCGGGATCTATGAGCAGTTCTTC	CASSDRTSGIYEQFF
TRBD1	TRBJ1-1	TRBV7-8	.	TGTGCCAGCTGGGACAGGGGGTGGAACACTGAAGCTTTCTTT	CASWDRGWNTEAFF
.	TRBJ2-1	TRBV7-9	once	TGTGCCAGCAGCCCGACTTGGCCGAGCTCCTACAATGAGCAGTTCTTC	CASSPTWPSSYNEQFF
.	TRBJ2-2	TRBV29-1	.	TGCAGCGTTGCCAGGGACACCGGGGAGCTGTTTTTT	CSVARDTGELFF
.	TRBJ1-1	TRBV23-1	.	TGCGCCAGGCACCCGAGGCAGGGACGAAACACTGAAGCTTTCTTT	CARHPRQGRNTEAFF
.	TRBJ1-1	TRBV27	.	TGTGCCAGCAGTCCAGGATTTATGAACACTGAAGCTTTCTTT	CASSPGFMNTEAFF
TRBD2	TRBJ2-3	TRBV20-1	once	TGCAGTGCTAGAGATCTGCGGGAGGGGCCACGGGATACGCAGTATTTT	CSARDLREGPRDTQYF
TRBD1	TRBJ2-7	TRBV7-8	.	TGTGCCAGCAACCCTTCCGGGACAGGGGGTTTCGACGAGCAGTACTTC	CASNPSGTGGFDEQYF
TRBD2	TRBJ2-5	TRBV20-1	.	TGCAGTGCTAGAGGGGGGCTAGCGGGAGTTTCGGAGACCCAGTACTTC	CSARGGLAGVSETQYF
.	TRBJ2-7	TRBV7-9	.	TGTGCCAGCAGCCCCGAGGACAGCTACGAGCAGTACTTC	CASSPEDSYEQYF
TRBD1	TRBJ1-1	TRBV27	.	TGTGCCAGCAGACAGGGGGCGAGGGAAGCTTTCTTT	CASRQGAREAFF
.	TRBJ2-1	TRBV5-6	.	TGTGCCAGCAGCCCCGGGGGGCGGGCCGTGGGGAATGAGCAGTTCTTC	CASSPGGRAVGNEQFF
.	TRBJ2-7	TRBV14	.	TGTGCCAGCAGCCAACAACGTCGGGGCGAGCAGTACTTC	CASSQQRRGEQYF
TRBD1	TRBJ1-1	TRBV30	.	TGTGCCTGGGCCGATGGACAGGGTTTTGAAGCTTTCTTT	CAWADGQGFEAFF
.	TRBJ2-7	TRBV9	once	TGTGCCAGCAGCCTCCAAGACGGATTGACCTACGAGCAGTACTTC	CASSLQDGLTYEQYF
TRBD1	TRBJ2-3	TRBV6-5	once	TGTGCCAGCAGTCAAAGACAGGGATCAGATACGCAGTATTTT	CASSQRQGSDTQYF
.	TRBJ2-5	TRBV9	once	TGTGCCAGTTTTGAAGAGACCCAGTACTTC	CASFEETQYF
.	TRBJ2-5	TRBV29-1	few	TGCAGCGTTTACGGGGGGCAGAGGGAGACCCAGTACTTC	CSVYGGQRETQYF
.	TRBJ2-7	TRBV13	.	TGTGCCAGCAGCCCGGCCCTACGCTACGAGCAGTACTTC	CASSPALRYEQYF
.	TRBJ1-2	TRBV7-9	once	TGTGCCAGCAGCTTAGGGGGGATTGAAGGCTACACCTTC	CASSLGGIEGYTF
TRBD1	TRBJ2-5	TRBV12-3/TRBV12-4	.	TGTGCCAGCAGCCCCGGACAGGAACAAGAGACCCAGTACTTC	CASSPGQEQETQYF
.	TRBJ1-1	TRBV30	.	TGTGCCTGGAGTGTCTACAGGAACACTGAAGCTTTCTTT	CAWSVYRNTEAFF
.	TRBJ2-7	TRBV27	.	TGTGCCAGCTCCCAGTACCATCCCTACGAGCAGTACTTC	CASSQYHPYEQYF
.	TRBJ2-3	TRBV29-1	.	TGCAGCGTTGAAGTGGGGGGCCCAGATACGCAGTATTTT	CSVEVGGPDTQYF
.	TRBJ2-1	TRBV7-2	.	TGTGCCAGCAGCCGACTCAGGGGTGTGCAGTTCTTC	CASSRLRGVQFF
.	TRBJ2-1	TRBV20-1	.	TGCAGTGCTAGGTGGGGCAATGAGCAGTTCTTC	CSARWGNEQFF
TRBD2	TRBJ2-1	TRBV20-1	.	TGCAGTGCTAGAGGGATCCAGCGGGAGGGCCTGGGTGAGCAGTTCTTC	CSARGIQREGLGEQFF
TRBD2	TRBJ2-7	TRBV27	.	TGTGCCAGCAGACCAACTAGCGGGAGCTCCTACGAGCAGTACTTC	CASRPTSGSSYEQYF
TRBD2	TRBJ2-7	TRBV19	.	TGTGCCAGTACGCTAGCGGGAGGCTCTACTTACGAGCAGTACTTC	CASTLAGGSTYEQYF